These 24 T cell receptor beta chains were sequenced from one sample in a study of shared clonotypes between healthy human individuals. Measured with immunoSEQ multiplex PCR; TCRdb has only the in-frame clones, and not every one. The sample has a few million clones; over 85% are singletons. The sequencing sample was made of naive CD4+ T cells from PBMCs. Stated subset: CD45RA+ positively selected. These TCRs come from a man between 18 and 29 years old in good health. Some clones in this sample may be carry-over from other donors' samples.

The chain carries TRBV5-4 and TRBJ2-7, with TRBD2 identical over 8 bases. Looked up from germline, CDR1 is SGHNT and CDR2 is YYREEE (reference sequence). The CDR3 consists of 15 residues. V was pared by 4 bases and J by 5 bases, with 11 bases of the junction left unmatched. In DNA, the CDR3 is TGTGCCAGCAGCGCGGGGACTAGTGGTCTTAACGAGCAGTACTTC. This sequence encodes CASSAGTSGLNEQYF.

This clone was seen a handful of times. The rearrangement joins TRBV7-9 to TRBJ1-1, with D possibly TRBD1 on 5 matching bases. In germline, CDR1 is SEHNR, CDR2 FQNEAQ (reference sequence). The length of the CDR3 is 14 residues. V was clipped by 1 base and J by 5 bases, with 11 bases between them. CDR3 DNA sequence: TGTGCCAGCAGCTTAGGACACGGGGGGACTGAAGCTTTCTTT. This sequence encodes CASSLGHGGTEAFF.

Written as DNA, the CDR3 is TGTGCCAGCAGTTTGACAGGGAACATTAATTCACCCCTCCACTTT. Residues: CASSLTGNINSPLHF. This rearrangement joins TRBV27 to TRBJ1-6, with 7 bases that match TRBD1. CDR1 and CDR2 (germline): MNHEY, SMNVEV (reference sequence). Unmatched junction bases numbered 5, after V lost 3 bases and J lost 6 bases. The CDR3 extends over 15 amino acids.

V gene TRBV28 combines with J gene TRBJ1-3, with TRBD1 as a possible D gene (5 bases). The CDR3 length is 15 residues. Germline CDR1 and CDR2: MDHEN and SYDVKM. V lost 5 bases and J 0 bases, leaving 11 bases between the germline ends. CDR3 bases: TGTGCCAGCAGTCCCAGGGTTCTCTCTGGAAACACCATATATTTT. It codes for CASSPRVLSGNTIYF.

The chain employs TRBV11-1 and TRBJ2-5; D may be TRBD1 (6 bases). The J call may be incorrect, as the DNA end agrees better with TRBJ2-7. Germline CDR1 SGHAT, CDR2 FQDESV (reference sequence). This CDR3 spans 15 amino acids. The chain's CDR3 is CASSPSQDSSYEQYF. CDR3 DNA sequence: TGTGCCAGCAGCCCCTCCCAGGACAGCTCCTACGAGCAGTACTTC.

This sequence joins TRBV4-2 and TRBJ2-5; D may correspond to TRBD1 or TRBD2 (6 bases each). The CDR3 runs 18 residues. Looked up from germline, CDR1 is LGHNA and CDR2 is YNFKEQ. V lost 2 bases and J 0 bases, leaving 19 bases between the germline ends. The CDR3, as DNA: TGTGCCAGCAGCCAAAGGGTCGGGGGACAACAGTACCAAGAGACCCAGTACTTC. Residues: CASSQRVGGQQYQETQYF.

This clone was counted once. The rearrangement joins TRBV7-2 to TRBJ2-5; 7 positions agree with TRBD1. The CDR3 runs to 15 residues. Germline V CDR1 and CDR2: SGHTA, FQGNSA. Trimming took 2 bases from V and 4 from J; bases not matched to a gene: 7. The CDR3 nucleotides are TGTGCCAGCAGCTTACTGGGGGCAGGGGGAGAGACCCAGTACTTC. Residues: CASSLLGAGGETQYF.

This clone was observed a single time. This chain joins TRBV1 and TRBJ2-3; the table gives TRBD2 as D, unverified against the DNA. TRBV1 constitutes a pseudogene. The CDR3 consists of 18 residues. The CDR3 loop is CTSSQRTYNGSSPDTQYF. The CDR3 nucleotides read TGCACCAGCAGCCAACGCACCTATAACGGGAGTTCCCCAGATACGCAGTATTTT.

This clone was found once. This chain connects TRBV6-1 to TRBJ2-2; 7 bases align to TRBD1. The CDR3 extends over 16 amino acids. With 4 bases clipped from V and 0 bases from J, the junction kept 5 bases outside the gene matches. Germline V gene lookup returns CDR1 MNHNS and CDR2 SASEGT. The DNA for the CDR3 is TGTGCCAGCAGTGGAGGGGGCTGGACGAACACCGGGGAGCTGTTTTTT. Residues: CASSGGGWTNTGELFF.

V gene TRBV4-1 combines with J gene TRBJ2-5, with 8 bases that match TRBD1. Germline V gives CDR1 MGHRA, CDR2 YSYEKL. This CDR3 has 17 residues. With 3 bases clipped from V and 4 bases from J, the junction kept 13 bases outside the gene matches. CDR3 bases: TGCGCCAGCAGCCAGGCCTTTGGACAGGGCGAGACAGAGACCCAGTACTTC. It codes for CASSQAFGQGETETQYF.

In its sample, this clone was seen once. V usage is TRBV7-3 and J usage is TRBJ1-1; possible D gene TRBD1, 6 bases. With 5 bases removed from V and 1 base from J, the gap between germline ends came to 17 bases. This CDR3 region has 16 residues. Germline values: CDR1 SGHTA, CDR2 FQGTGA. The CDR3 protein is CASSTGGARSNTEAFF. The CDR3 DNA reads TGTGCCAGCAGCACCGGGGGGGCGCGTTCGAACACTGAAGCTTTCTTT.

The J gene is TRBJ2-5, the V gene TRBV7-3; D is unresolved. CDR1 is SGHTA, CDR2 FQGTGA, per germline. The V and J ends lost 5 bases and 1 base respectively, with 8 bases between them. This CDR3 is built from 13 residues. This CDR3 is CASSRGRQETQYF. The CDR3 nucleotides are TGTGCCAGCAGCCGAGGCCGCCAAGAGACCCAGTACTTC. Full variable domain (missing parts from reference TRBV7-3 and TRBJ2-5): GAGVSQTPSNKVTEKGKYVELRCDPISGHTALYWYRQSLGQGPEFLIYFQGTGAADDSGLPNDRFFAVRPEGSVSTLKIQRTERGDSAVYLCASSRGRQETQYFGPGTRLLVL.

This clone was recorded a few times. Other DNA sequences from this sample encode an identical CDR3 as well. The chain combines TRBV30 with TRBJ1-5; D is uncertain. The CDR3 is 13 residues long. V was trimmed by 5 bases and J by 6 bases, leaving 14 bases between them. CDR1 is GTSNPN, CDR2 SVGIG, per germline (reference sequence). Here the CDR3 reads CAWSLAGGQPQHF. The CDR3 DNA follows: TGTGCCTGGTCTCTGGCCGGAGGTCAGCCCCAGCATTTT.

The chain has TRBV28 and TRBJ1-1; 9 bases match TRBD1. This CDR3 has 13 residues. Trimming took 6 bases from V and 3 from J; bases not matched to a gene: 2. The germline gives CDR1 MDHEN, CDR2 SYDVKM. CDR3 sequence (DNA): TGTGCCAGCAGACGGACAGGGGACACTGAAGCTTTCTTT. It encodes CASRRTGDTEAFF.

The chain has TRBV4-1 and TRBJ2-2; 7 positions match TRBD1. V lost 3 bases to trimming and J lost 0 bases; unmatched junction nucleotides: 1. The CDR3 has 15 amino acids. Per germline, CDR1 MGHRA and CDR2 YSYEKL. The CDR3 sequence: CASSHGTANTGELFF. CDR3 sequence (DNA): TGCGCCAGCAGCCATGGGACAGCGAACACCGGGGAGCTGTTTTTT.

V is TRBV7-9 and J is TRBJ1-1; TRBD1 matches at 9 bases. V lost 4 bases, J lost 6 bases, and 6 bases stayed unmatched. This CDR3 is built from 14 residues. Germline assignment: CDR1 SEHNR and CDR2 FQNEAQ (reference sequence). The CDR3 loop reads CASSWGDRASEAFF. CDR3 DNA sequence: TGTGCCAGCAGCTGGGGGGACAGGGCCTCTGAAGCTTTCTTT. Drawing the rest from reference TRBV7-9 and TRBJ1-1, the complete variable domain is DTGVSQNPRHKITKRGQNVTFRCDPISEHNRLYWYRQTLGQGPEFLTYFQNEAQLEKSRLLSDRFSAERPKGSFSTLEIQRTEQGDSAMYLCASSWGDRASEAFFGQGTRLTVV.

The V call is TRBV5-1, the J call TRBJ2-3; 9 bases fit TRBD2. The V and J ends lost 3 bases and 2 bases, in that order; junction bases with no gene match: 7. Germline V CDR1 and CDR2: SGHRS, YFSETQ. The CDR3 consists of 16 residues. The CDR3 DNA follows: TGCGCCAGCAGCTCCCTAGCGGGGTCTCCCACAGATACGCAGTATTTT. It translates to CASSSLAGSPTDTQYF. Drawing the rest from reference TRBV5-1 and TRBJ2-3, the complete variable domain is KAGVTQTPRYLIKTRGQQVTLSCSPISGHRSVSWYQQTPGQGLQFLFEYFSETQRNKGNFPGRFSGRQFSNSRSEMNVSTLELGDSALYLCASSSLAGSPTDTQYFGPGTRLTVL.

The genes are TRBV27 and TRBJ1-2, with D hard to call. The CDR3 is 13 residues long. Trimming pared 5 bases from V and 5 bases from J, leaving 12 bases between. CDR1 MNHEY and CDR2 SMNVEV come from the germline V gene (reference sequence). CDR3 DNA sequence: TGTGCCAGCAGTGGAAAGGGCCCATATGGCTACACCTTC. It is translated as CASSGKGPYGYTF.

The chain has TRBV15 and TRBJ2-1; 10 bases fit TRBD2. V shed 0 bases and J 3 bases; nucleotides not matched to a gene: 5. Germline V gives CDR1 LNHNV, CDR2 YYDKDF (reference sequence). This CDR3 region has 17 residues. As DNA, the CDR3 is TGTGCCACCAGCAGAGAGACCGGGACTAGCGTCTACAATGAGCAGTTCTTC. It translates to CATSRETGTSVYNEQFF.

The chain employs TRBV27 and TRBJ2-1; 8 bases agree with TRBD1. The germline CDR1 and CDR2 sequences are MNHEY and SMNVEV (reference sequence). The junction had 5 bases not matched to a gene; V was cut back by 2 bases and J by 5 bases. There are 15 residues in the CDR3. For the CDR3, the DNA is TGTGCCAGCAGTTTAGCGGACAGGGTGGACAATGAGCAGTTCTTC. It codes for CASSLADRVDNEQFF.

The CDR3 loop reads CASSSGPDTPETQYF. The CDR3 DNA reads TGTGCCAGCAGTTCGGGACCCGATACCCCAGAGACCCAGTACTTC. V usage is TRBV28 and J usage is TRBJ2-5, with D possibly called TRBD1 or TRBD2 (5 bases each). The V end lost 4 bases, the J end lost 4 bases, and 16 bases lay between the germline ends. Germline assignment: CDR1 MDHEN and CDR2 SYDVKM. This CDR3 has 15 amino acids. The whole variable domain, remainder taken from reference TRBV28 and TRBJ2-5, is DVKVTQSSRYLVKRTGEKVFLECVQDMDHENMFWYRQDPGLGLRLIYFSYDVKMKEKGDIPEGYSVSREKKERFSLILESASTNQTSMYLCASSSGPDTPETQYFGPGTRLLVL.

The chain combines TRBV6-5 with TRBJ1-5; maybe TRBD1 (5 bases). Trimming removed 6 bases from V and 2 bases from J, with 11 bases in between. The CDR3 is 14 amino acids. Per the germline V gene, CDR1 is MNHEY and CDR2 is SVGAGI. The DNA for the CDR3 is TGTGCCAGCAGCCTAAAAGGGGGCAATCAGCCCCAGCATTTT. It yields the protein CASSLKGGNQPQHF.

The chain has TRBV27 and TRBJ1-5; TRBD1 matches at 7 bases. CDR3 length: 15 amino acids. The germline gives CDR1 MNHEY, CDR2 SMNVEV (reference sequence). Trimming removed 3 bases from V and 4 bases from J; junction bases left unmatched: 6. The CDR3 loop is CASSFRQGLNQPQHF. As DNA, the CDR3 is TGTGCCAGCAGTTTTCGACAGGGTCTAAATCAGCCCCAGCATTTT.

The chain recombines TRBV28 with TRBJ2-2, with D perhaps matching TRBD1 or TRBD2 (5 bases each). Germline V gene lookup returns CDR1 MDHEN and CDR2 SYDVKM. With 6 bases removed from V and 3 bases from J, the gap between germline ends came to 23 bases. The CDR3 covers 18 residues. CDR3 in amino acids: CASRSSDLGASDTGELFF. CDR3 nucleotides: TGTGCCAGCAGATCCTCGGACCTCGGGGCCTCGGACACCGGGGAGCTGTTTTTT.